This T cell receptor beta chain was identified during a study of OX40 agonist ivuxolimab in advanced cancers. Only in-frame clones appear in the TCRdb table, and some are missing; sequencing was by immunoSEQ multiplex PCR. This sample yields about 70,000 clones, of which about 93% are seen a single time; over 6% belongs to the top ten. The germline V gene encodes CDR1 MNHEY and CDR2 SMNVEV (reference sequence). V gave up 4 bases and J gave up 2 bases, with 12 bases separating them. This CDR3 comprises 14 residues. The receptor was derived from an adult with an advanced solid tumor such as melanoma, head and neck, liver or kidney cancer. Material: CD4+ or CD8+ T cells sorted from blood, obtained in a trial of the OX40 agonist ivuxolimab. This chain uses TRBV27 with TRBJ2-7; unclear D gene. As DNA, the CDR3 is TGTGCCAGCAGTTATGGCCCAGTCACCTACGAGCAGTACTTC. Amino acids: CASSYGPVTYEQYF.